This T cell receptor (beta chain) was sequenced in a study of cytomegalovirus exposure and HLA in healthy donors. PCR involved 60 Vbeta and 13 Jbeta primers. This table comes from immunoSEQ multiplex PCR, and its TCRdb copy is limited to in-frame clones, with some not included. Counted here are approximately 140,000 clones, under 90% occurring once; the ten biggest clones make up about 4%. The TCR originated in a middle-aged woman in good health and CMV-seronegative. The sample comprised PBMCs.

Here the CDR3 DNA reads TGTGCCAGCAGTACACTAGCGGGCGGCAAGTATTTT. Translation gives CASSTLAGGKYF. The rearrangement links TRBV6-5 to TRBJ2-3; 9 nucleotides line up with TRBD2. V lost 5 bases, J lost 13 bases, and 7 bases stayed unmatched. The CDR3 totals 12 residues. The germline gives CDR1 MNHEY, CDR2 SVGAGI.